Following are 25 T cell receptor beta chains from one sample sequenced in a study of tumor and adjacent non-tumor tissue in lung cancer. This sample's RNA came from whole unsorted tissue. A modified ARM-PCR protocol with three rounds of nested PCR amplified TCRbeta. TCRdb used MiXCR to reprocess the multiplex PCR reads, holding one entry per CDR3 protein. This sample has 84,000 or so distinct CDR3 sequences, with around three fifths found just once. Source material: lung tumor tissue. Receptors were obtained from a man between 65 and 80 years old with non-small cell lung cancer.

A word on this clonotype: One junction end does not reproduce the germline sequence, and a read error may be involved. This chain links TRBV5-1 with TRBJ1-1, with D possibly being TRBD1 (5 bases). The germline V gene has CDR1 SGHRS and CDR2 YFSETQ. This CDR3 spans 13 amino acids. CDR3 region: CSSSGWGNAEAFF. The DNA of the CDR3 is TGCAGCAGCAGCGGATGGGGGAACGCTGAAGCTTTCTTT.

As for this clonotype: Because the CDR3 is missing its conserved closing phenylalanine or tryptophan, this is likely a read error. The chain has TRBV11-2 and TRBJ2-1; a weak D match, TRBD1 (6 bases). This CDR3 region has 15 residues. CDR1 is SGHAT and CDR2 is FQNNGV in the germline V gene. CDR3 nucleotides: TGTGCCAGGAGCTTGCAGGGGCTAGGAAACAATAAGCAGTTCTTA. Translation gives CARSLQGLGNNKQFL.

This clonotype has a handful of counts. This could be a read error, since a much larger clone is one nucleotide away. This chain uses TRBV12-5 with TRBJ2-1; D is unresolved. Per the germline V gene, CDR1 is LGHNT and CDR2 is FRNRAP. V was clipped by 8 bases and J by 5 bases, with 16 bases between them. There are 14 residues in the CDR3. CDR3 protein: CASLPGLLHNEQFF. The CDR3 DNA reads as TGTGCTAGTCTCCCAGGCCTACTACACAATGAGCAGTTCTTC.

The genes are TRBV29-1 and TRBJ2-1; TRBD2 aligns across 11 bases. Germline V gene data show CDR1 as SQVTM and CDR2 as ANQGSEA. The ends lost 5 bases at V and 9 bases at J; junction bases unmatched: 18. The CDR3 is 17 amino acids. CDR3 nucleotides: TGCAGCGTTTCGGGTAGCGGGGGGGCCATTTCCCACAGTGAGCAGTTCTTC. Its translation: CSVSGSGGAISHSEQFF.

The CDR3 spells CASSLNTGTGELFF. The CDR3 DNA reads as TGTGCCAGCAGCCTTAATACAGGAACCGGGGAGCTGTTTTTT. This chain uses TRBV11-3 with TRBJ2-2; D is possibly TRBD1 (5 bases). Trimming cost V 5 bases and J 5 bases, with 12 bases left between them. CDR1 and CDR2 (germline): SGHNT, YENEEA. The CDR3 totals 14 residues.

In regard to this clonotype: The CDR3 does not close with the conserved phenylalanine or tryptophan, likely indicating a read error. The chain is built from TRBV11-2 and TRBJ2-5; D remains unclear. The V and J ends lost 9 bases and 4 bases respectively, with 15 bases between them. The CDR3 totals 13 residues. Germline V gene data show CDR1 as SGHAT and CDR2 as FQNNGV. The CDR3 DNA reads as TGTGCCAGGAGCCCAGACTTGGGAGAGACCCAGTACCTC. Protein sequence: CARSPDLGETQYL.

V gene TRBV5-1 combines with J gene TRBJ2-1; D may be TRBD1 (7 bases). Trimming removed 2 bases at V and 9 bases at J, with 12 bases between. Germline lookup yields CDR1 SGHRS and CDR2 YFSETQ. The CDR3 extends over 13 amino acids. The CDR3 loop reads CASSLHRGGEQFF. CDR3 bases: TGCGCCAGCAGCTTACACAGGGGAGGTGAGCAGTTCTTC.

Regarding this clonotype: The germline gene is not matched at one end of the junction; a read error may be the cause. The chain combines TRBV11-2 with TRBJ2-5, with 7 nucleotides matching TRBD2. The CDR3 has 15 amino acids. The germline V gene encodes CDR1 SGHAT and CDR2 FQNNGV. The CDR3 DNA reads TGTACCAGCAGCGGGACCAGGGCAGGCCAAGAGACCCAGTACTTC. Protein: CTSSGTRAGQETQYF.

Only a few counts were recorded for this clonotype. V gene TRBV24-1 combines with J gene TRBJ2-5; 8 bases map to TRBD1. The CDR3 is 16 amino acids. The V gene's germline CDR1 is KGHDR and CDR2 SFDVKD. With 6 bases clipped from V and 3 bases from J, the junction kept 11 bases outside the gene matches. The CDR3 is CATSSKGAGGKETQYF. The CDR3, as DNA: TGTGCCACCAGTAGCAAGGGGGCAGGGGGCAAAGAGACCCAGTACTTC.

The table lists this clonotype with a count of one. The missing conserved phenylalanine or tryptophan at the end of this CDR3 makes a read error likely. The chain is built from TRBV28 and TRBJ2-1; 7 bases match TRBD2. CDR3 length: 15 amino acids. From germline, CDR1 is MDHEN and CDR2 SYDVKM. V trimming: 9 bases; J trimming: 0 bases; junction bases outside the gene matches: 8. CDR3 region: CASSSRGDSYNEQFL. The DNA for the CDR3 is TGTGCCAGTTCCAGCCGGGGGGACTCCTACAATGAGCAGTTCTTA.

This clonotype was found a few times. Sequence at one end of the junction differs from germline and may be a read error. The J gene is TRBJ2-1, the V gene TRBV5-1; 9 bases are shared with TRBD2. The CDR3 length is 16 residues. The V gene's germline CDR1 is SGHRS and CDR2 YFSETQ. The CDR3 DNA is TGCGTCAGCAGCGGATCGGGACTAGCAACCTACAATGAGCAGTTCTTC. Its translation: CVSSGSGLATYNEQFF.

Remarks on this clonotype: It may be a read error: a sequence one base away is much more abundant. The chain couples TRBV6-2 or TRBV6-3 to TRBJ1-3; D is unclear. The germline gives CDR1 MNHEY, CDR2 SVGEGT. The CDR3 has 12 residues. The CDR3 DNA follows: TGTGCCAGCAGCTCCACTGGAAACACCGTATATTTT. As protein: CASSSTGNTVYF.

Notes on this clonotype: This may stem from a read error, because a much larger clone lies one nucleotide away. The CDR3 DNA follows: TGCGCCAGCAACAAGGGACAGCATAGTGAGACCCAGTACTTC. It specifies CASNKGQHSETQYF. The chain links TRBV5-1 to TRBJ2-5; 7 positions agree with TRBD1. Germline CDR1 and CDR2: SGHRS and YFSETQ. V dropped 6 bases and J dropped 5; count of bases not matched to a gene: 10. CDR3 length equals 14 residues.

This clonotype occurred many times. The chain couples TRBV29-1 to TRBJ1-1, with D unresolved. The V and J ends lost 8 bases and 5 bases respectively, with 6 bases between them. This CDR3 spans 9 amino acids. Germline CDR1 reads SQVTM; CDR2 reads ANQGSEA. This chain's CDR3 is CSSETEAFF. For the CDR3, the DNA is TGCAGCTCTGAAACTGAAGCTTTCTTT.

Remarks on this clonotype: One end of the junction does not line up with germline, which may come from a read error. The chain combines TRBV4-2 with TRBJ2-3; 9 bases are shared with TRBD2. The CDR3 extends over 15 amino acids. CDR1 is LGHNA and CDR2 is YNFKEQ in the germline V gene. CDR3 region: CARSLAGGGANTQYF. The DNA of the CDR3 is TGTGCCAGGAGCCTAGCTGGCGGGGGGGCAAATACGCAGTATTTT.

This clonotype was seen a handful of times. The chain carries TRBV20-1 and TRBJ1-6; 7 positions agree with TRBD1. The length of the CDR3 is 15 residues. CDR1 DFQATT and CDR2 SNEGSKA come from the germline V gene (reference sequence). V lost 2 bases and J lost 10; bases outside the gene matches: 11. The CDR3 DNA sequence: TGCAGTGCTAGACACATGACAGGGTTTGAATCACCCCTCCACTTT. It codes for CSARHMTGFESPLHF.

This clonotype was counted between two and nine times. A junction boundary mismatches the germline segment, possibly from a read error. The chain carries TRBV28 and TRBJ2-6, with no clear D. Germline-derived CDR1 and CDR2 are MDHEN and SYDVKM. The CDR3 has 14 residues. The CDR3 reads CVSSRSSGANVLTF. The CDR3 nucleotides are TGTGTCAGCAGTCGGAGCTCTGGGGCCAACGTCCTGACTTTC. The whole variable domain, remainder taken from reference TRBV28 and TRBJ2-6, is DVKVTQSSRYLVKRTGEKVFLECVQDMDHENMFWYRQDPGLGLRLIYFSYDVKMKEKGDIPEGYSVSREKKERFSLILESASTNQTSMYLCVSSRSSGANVLTFGAGSRLTVL.

On this clonotype: A much more abundant neighbour one base away suggests this may be a read error. The CDR3 ends on some other residue instead of the conserved phenylalanine or tryptophan, so this is likely a read error. The chain couples TRBV13 to TRBJ2-7; 10 nucleotides match TRBD2. The V gene end was trimmed by 2 bases and the J gene end by 4 bases; junction bases not matched to a gene: 20. The CDR3 runs 20 residues. Per the germline V gene, CDR1 is PRHDT and CDR2 is FYEKMQ (reference sequence). The CDR3 DNA reads TGTGCCAGCAGCTTAAACCCCACGACTAGCGGGTCGGTTCTTGCGTACGAGCAGTACTTA. Its protein is CASSLNPTTSGSVLAYEQYL.

Concerning this clonotype: Germline is not matched at one junction end, which may reflect a read error. V gene TRBV4-1 combines with J gene TRBJ2-7; no reliable D call. CDR1 MGHRA and CDR2 YSYEKL come from the germline V gene. This CDR3 has 15 residues. In nucleotides, the CDR3 is TGCGCCGGCAGCCAAGCACATGGGTTAGGATACGAGCAGTACTTC. Amino acid sequence: CAGSQAHGLGYEQYF.

This clonotype was detected many times. The chain combines TRBV5-5 with TRBJ2-7; 8 positions agree with TRBD1. The germline V gene has CDR1 SGHKS and CDR2 YYEKEE (reference sequence). With 1 base clipped from V and 7 bases from J, the junction kept 4 bases outside the gene matches. This CDR3 comprises 13 residues. The CDR3 here is CASSLSGQAEQYF. The CDR3 DNA reads TGTGCCAGCAGCTTGTCGGGACAGGCGGAGCAGTACTTC.

This clonotype was seen many times. This chain joins TRBV7-9 and TRBJ2-5; D gene unclear. Germline assignment: CDR1 SEHNR and CDR2 FQNEAQ (reference sequence). Trimming pared 5 bases from V and 1 base from J, leaving 11 bases between. The CDR3 has 14 amino acids. CDR3 sequence: CASSLPRLQETQYF. The CDR3 DNA follows: TGTGCCAGCAGCCTCCCTCGTCTCCAAGAGACCCAGTACTTC.

This chain joins TRBV11-2 and TRBJ2-1; the D gene is possibly TRBD2 (6 bases). Germline CDR1 reads SGHAT; CDR2 reads FQNNGV. CDR3 length equals 15 residues. V was clipped by 0 bases and J by 6 bases, with 12 bases between them. Here the CDR3 reads CASSLEGTACNEQFF. The CDR3 region has the DNA TGTGCCAGCAGCTTAGAAGGGACTGCATGCAATGAGCAGTTCTTC.

This clonotype was observed many times. Here the CDR3 DNA reads TGTGCCAGCAGTTCGATTTGGGGTAGCGGGGGGGTATTTTACAATGAGCAGTTCTTC. Encoded protein: CASSSIWGSGGVFYNEQFF. V is TRBV6-5 and J is TRBJ2-1, with 11 bases that match TRBD2. This CDR3 contains 19 residues. V lost 4 bases to trimming and J lost 4 bases; unmatched junction nucleotides: 15. Germline V gene lookup returns CDR1 MNHEY and CDR2 SVGAGI.

A note on this clonotype: Possible read error: a much larger clone is one base away. The rearrangement joins TRBV7-9 to TRBJ1-1; D is unresolved. Trimming cost V 1 base and J 4 bases, with 13 bases left between them. The germline gives CDR1 SEHNR, CDR2 FQNEAQ (reference sequence). CDR3 length: 15 amino acids. CDR3: CASSLGRDISTEAFF. DNA of the CDR3: TGTGCCAGCAGCTTAGGCCGAGACATAAGCACTGAAGCTTTCTTT.

The V gene is TRBV12-5, the J gene TRBJ2-6; the D gene is possibly TRBD2 (5 bases). The CDR3 has 16 residues. Germline-derived CDR1 and CDR2 are LGHNT and FRNRAP. V gave up 5 bases and J gave up 4 bases, with 15 bases separating them. The CDR3 DNA reads as TGTGCTAGTGGTGCGAGGACTCACGGAGGGGCCAACGTCCTGACTTTC. It encodes CASGARTHGGANVLTF.